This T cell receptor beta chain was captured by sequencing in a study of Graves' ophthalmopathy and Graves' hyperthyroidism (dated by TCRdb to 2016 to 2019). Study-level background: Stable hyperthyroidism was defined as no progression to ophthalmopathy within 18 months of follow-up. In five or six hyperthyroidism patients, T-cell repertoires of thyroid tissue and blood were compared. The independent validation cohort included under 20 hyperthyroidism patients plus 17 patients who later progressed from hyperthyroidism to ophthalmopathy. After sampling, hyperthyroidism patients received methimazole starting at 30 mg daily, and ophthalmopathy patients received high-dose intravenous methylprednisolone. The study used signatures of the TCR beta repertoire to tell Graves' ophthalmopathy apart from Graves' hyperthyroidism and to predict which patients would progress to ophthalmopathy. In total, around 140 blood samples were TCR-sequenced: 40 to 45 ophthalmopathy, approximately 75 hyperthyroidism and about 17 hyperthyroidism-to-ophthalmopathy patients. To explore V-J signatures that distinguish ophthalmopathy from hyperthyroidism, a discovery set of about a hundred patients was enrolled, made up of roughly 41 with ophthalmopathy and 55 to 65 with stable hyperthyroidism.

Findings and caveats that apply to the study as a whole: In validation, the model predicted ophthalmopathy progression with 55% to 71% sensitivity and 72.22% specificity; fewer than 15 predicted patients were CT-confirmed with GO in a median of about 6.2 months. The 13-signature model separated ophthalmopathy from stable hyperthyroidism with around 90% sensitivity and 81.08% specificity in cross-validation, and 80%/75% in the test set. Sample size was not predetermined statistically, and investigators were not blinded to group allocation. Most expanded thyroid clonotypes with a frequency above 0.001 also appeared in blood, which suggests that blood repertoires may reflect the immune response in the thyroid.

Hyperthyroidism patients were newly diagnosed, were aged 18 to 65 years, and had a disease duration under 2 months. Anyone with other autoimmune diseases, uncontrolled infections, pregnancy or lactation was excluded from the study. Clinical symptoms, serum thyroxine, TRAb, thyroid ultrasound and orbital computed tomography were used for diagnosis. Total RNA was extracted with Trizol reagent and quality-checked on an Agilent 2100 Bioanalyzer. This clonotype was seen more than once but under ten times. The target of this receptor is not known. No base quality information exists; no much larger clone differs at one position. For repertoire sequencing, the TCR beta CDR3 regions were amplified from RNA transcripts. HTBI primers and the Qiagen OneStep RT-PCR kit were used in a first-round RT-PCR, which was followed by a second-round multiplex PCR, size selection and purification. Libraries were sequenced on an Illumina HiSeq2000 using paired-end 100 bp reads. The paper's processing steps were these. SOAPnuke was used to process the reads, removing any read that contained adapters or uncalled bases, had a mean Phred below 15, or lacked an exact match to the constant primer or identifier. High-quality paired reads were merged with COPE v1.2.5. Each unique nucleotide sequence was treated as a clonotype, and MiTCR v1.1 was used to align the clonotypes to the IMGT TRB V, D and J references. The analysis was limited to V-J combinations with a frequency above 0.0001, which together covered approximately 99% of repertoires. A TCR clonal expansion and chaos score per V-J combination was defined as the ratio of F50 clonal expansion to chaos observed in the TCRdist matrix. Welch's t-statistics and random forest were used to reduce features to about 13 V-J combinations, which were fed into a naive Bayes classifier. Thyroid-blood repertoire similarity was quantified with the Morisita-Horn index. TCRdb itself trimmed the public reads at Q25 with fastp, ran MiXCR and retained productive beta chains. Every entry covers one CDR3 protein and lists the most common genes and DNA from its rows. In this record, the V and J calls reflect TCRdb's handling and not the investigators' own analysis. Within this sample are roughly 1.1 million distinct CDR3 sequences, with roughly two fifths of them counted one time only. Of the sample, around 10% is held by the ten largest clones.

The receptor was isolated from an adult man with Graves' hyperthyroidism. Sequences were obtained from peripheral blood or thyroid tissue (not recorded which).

The DNA sequence is as follows: TGTGCCAGCAGCTTAGGGGCGGGAGGCACAGATACGCAGTATTTT. Translated, it gives CASSLGAGGTDTQYF. Recombination connected TRBV7-8 to TRBJ2-3; 7 central nucleotides agree with TRBD2. V and J are trimmed by 1 base and 1 base, and the gene matches miss 2 bases of the junction. From its cysteine to its phenylalanine, the CDR3 spans 15 amino acids. Only the CDR3 region is kept as DNA, spanning 45 bases read in frame from base 1. The germline V gene yields SGHVS for CDR1 and FQNEAQ for CDR2.